The T cell receptor beta chain described here comes from a study of T cells in Graves' hyperthyroidism and ophthalmopathy. Study-level findings and limits: Model-based prediction identified ophthalmopathy a median roughly six months prior to its onset. Most clonotypes expanded in thyroid above 0.001 were likewise present in blood.

These patients, aged 18 to 65, had recently diagnosed hyperthyroidism lasting under 2 months. Uncontrolled infection, other autoimmune disease, pregnancy or lactation led to exclusion. There were TCR beta CDR3 regions amplified from RNA transcripts. HTBI primers were the set used in a first-round RT-PCR of the TCR CDR3. TCRdb re-called the multiplex PCR reads through MiXCR, storing one row per CDR3 protein. The profile shows around 180,000 distinct CDR3 sequences, about 17% of them singletons. This clonotype was seen ten or more times. Its antigen is not known. CDR3 length: 18 amino acids. Germline trimming cut 10 bases from V and 0 bases from J; bases unmatched to any gene: 18. From germline, CDR1 is SNHLY and CDR2 FYNNEI.

The clonotype originates from a woman between 50 and 59 years old with Graves' hyperthyroidism. This chain uses TRBV2 with TRBJ2-3; 8 nucleotides match TRBD2. Sequencing input: blood. The CDR3 region is CATLFGRGGPESTDTQYF. The CDR3 region has the DNA TGTGCCACTCTATTTGGCCGCGGGGGGCCGGAGAGCACAGATACGCAGTATTTT.